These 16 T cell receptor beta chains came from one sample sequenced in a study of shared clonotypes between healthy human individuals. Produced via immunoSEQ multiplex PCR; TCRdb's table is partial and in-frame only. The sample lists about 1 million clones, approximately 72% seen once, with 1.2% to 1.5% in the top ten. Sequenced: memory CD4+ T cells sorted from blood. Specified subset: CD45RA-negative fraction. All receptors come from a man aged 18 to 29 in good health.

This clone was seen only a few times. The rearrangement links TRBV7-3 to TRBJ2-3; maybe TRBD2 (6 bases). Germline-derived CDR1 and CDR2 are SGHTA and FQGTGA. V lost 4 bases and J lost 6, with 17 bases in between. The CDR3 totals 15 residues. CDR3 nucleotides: TGTGCCAGCAGCTCTCAGGCGGGGATCTCGGATACGCAGTATTTT. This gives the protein CASSSQAGISDTQYF.

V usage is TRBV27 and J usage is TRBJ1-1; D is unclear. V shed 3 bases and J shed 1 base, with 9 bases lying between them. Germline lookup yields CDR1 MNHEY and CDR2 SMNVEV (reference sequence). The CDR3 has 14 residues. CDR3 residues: CASSLSQTNTEAFF. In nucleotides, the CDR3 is TGTGCCAGCAGTTTGTCACAAACGAACACTGAAGCTTTCTTT.

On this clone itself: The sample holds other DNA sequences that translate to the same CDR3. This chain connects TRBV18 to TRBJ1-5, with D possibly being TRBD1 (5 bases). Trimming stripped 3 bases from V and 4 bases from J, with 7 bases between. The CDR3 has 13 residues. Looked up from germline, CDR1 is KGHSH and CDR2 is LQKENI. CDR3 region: CASSPGTNQPQHF. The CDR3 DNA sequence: TGTGCCAGCTCACCCGGGACTAATCAGCCCCAGCATTTT.

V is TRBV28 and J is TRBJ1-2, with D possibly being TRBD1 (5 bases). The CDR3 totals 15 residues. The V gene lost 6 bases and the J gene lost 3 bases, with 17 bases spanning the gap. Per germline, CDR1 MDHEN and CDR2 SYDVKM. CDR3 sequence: CASSPGGFSDYGYTF. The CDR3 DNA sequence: TGTGCCAGCAGCCCCGGGGGGTTTTCGGACTATGGCTACACCTTC.

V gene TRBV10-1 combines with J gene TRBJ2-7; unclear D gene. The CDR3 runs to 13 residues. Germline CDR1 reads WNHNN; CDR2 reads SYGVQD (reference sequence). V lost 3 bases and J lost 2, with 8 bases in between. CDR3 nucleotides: TGCGCCAGCAGTGACCCTTATACCTACGAGCAGTACTTC. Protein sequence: CASSDPYTYEQYF.

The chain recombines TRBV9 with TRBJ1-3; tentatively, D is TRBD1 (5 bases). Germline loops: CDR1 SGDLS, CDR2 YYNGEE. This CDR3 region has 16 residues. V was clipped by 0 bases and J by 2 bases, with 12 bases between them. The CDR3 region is CASSVGPSGAGNTIYF. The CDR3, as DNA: TGTGCCAGCAGCGTAGGGCCCTCGGGGGCTGGAAACACCATATATTTT.

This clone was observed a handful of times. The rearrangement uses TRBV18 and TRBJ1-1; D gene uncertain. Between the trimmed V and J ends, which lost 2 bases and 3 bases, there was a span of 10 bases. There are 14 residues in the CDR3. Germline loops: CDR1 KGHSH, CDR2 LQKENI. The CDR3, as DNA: TGTGCCAGCTCACCAGGATTCCCAGACACTGAAGCTTTCTTT. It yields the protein CASSPGFPDTEAFF.

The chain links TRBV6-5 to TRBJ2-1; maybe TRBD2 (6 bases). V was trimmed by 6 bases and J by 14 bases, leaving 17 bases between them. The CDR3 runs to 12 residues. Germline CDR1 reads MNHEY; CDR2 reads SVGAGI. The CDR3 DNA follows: TGTGCCAGCAGCCCCCCGCGGGGACGTGAGTTCTTC. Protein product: CASSPPRGREFF.

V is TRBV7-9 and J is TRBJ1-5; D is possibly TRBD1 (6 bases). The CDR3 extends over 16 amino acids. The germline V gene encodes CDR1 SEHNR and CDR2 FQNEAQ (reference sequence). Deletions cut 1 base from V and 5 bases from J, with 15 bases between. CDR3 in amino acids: CASSLVGLGADQPQHF. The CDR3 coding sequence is TGTGCCAGCAGCTTAGTCGGGTTGGGGGCGGATCAGCCCCAGCATTTT.

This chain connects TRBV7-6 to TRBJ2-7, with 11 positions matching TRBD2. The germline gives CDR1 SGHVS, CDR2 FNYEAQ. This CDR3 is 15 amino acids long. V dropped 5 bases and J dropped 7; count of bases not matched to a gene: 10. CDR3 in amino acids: CASSNILAGAGEQYF. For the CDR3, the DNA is TGTGCCAGCAGCAACATACTAGCGGGAGCGGGGGAGCAGTACTTC. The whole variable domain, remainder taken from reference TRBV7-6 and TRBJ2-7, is GAGVSQSPRYKVTKRGQDVALRCDPISGHVSLYWYRQALGQGPEFLTYFNYEAQQDKSGLPNDRFSAERPEGSISTLTIQRTEQRDSAMYRCASSNILAGAGEQYFGPGTRLTVT.

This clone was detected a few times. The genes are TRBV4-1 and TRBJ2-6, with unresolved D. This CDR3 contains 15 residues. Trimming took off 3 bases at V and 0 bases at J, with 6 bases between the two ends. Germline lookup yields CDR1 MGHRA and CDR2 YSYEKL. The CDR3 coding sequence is TGCGCCAGCAGCCAGCCAAACTCTGGGGCCAACGTCCTGACTTTC. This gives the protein CASSQPNSGANVLTF.

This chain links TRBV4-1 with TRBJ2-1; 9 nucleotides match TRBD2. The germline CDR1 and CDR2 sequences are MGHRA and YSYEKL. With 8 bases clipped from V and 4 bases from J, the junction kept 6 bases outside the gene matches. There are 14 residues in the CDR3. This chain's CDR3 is CASSASGVYNEQFF. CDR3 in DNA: TGCGCCAGCTCCGCTAGCGGGGTTTACAATGAGCAGTTCTTC.

This CDR3 reads CASSQSLAVLREQYF. DNA of the CDR3: TGCGCCAGCAGCCAAAGCCTAGCGGTCCTACGCGAGCAGTACTTC. The rearrangement uses TRBV4-3 and TRBJ2-7, with 7 positions matching TRBD2. The V gene end was trimmed by 2 bases and the J gene end by 6 bases; junction bases not matched to a gene: 10. Germline V gene lookup returns CDR1 LGHNA and CDR2 YSLEER. This CDR3 has 15 amino acids.

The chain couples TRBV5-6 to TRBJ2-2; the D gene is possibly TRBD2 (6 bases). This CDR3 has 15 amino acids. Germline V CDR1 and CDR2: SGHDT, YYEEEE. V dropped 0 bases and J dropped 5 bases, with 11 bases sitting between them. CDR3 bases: TGTGCCAGCAGCTTGGATCCTGGGGGGACCGGGGAGCTGTTTTTT. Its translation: CASSLDPGGTGELFF.

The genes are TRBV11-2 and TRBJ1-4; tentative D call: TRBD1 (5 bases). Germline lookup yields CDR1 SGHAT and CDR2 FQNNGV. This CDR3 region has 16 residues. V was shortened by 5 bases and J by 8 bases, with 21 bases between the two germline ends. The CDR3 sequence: CASSPLRTSPREKLFF. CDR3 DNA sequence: TGTGCCAGCAGCCCCCTCCGGACATCGCCGAGAGAAAAACTGTTTTTT.

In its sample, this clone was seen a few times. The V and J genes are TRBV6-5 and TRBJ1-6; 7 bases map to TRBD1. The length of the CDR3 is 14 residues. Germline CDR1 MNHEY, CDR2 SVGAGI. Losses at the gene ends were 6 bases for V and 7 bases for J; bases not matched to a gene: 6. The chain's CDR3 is CASSSTGRNSPLHF. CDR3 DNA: TGTGCCAGCAGCTCGACAGGGAGAAATTCACCCCTCCACTTT.